The 19 T cell receptor beta chains below were found in one sample sequenced in a study of CD8 T cells in Susac syndrome. Reverse transcription used about 0.45 to 1 ug RNA and random hexamers. TCRdb ran MiXCR on the immunoSEQ multiplex PCR reads and lists one entry per CDR3 protein. In the table there are hundreds of thousands of distinct CDR3 sequences, about 96% of which are singletons. Sequenced input: CD4+ T cells from PBMCs. These receptors were collected from a human donor with multiple sclerosis.

This clonotype is a singleton in its sample. This sequence joins TRBV11-3 and TRBJ2-2, with unresolved D. Germline CDR1 SGHNT, CDR2 YENEEA. The CDR3 consists of 16 residues. Trimming took 8 bases from V and 0 from J, leaving 16 bases between them. The CDR3 loop reads CASPTSSKANTGELFF. In DNA, the CDR3 is TGTGCCAGCCCTACCTCATCCAAAGCGAACACCGGGGAGCTGTTTTTT.

The V gene is TRBV12-3 or TRBV12-4, the J gene TRBJ2-4; the D gene is possibly TRBD1 (6 bases). Trimming stripped 6 bases from V and 6 bases from J, with 15 bases between. The CDR3 runs to 14 residues. The DNA of the CDR3 is TGTGCCAGCAGACAAAGACAGGCGATAAACATTCAGTACTTC. It yields the protein CASRQRQAINIQYF.

As regards this clonotype: The junction does not match germline at one end; this may be a read error. The genes are TRBV7-2 and TRBJ2-1; perhaps TRBD1 as D (5 bases). CDR3 length equals 15 residues. CDR1 SGHTA and CDR2 FQGNSA come from the germline V gene. CDR3 sequence: CASSLAREFFGSSIF. CDR3 nucleotides: TGTGCCAGCAGCTTAGCCAGGGAATTTTTTGGATCGTCAATCTTC.

The rearrangement links TRBV28 to TRBJ2-1, with 8 nucleotides matching TRBD1. This CDR3 has 14 residues. Trimming took 2 bases from V and 8 from J; bases not matched to a gene: 5. The germline CDR1 and CDR2 sequences are MDHEN and SYDVKM. DNA of the CDR3: TGTGCCAGCAGTTTAGAGACAGGGGTGGATGAGCAGTTCTTC. Translated, it gives CASSLETGVDEQFF.

Here the CDR3 reads CASSLGRGAGGARGYEQFF. The CDR3 nucleotides read TGTGCCAGCAGCTTAGGTCGTGGAGCGGGAGGAGCTCGGGGCTATGAGCAGTTCTTC. The chain couples TRBV11-2 to TRBJ2-1; 9 bases agree with TRBD2. In germline, CDR1 is SGHAT, CDR2 FQNNGV. The CDR3 is 19 residues long. V shed 1 base and J 8 bases; nucleotides not matched to a gene: 18.

This sequence joins TRBV12-3 or TRBV12-4 and TRBJ2-7, with D possibly being TRBD1 (6 bases). There are 14 residues in the CDR3. The ends were cut back, 5 bases at V and 2 bases at J, with 13 bases in the middle. The CDR3 protein is CASSQGWGPYEQYF. The DNA of the CDR3 is TGTGCCAGCAGTCAGGGGTGGGGGCCCTACGAGCAGTACTTC.

The chain links TRBV20-1 to TRBJ2-7, with 9 bases fitting TRBD2. The CDR3 is 14 amino acids. The trim removed 3 bases at V and 0 bases at J, leaving 3 bases unmatched. The germline V gene encodes CDR1 DFQATT and CDR2 SNEGSKA (reference sequence). The CDR3 protein is CSASDSGGSYEQYF. The CDR3 nucleotides are TGCAGTGCTAGTGATAGCGGGGGCTCCTACGAGCAGTACTTC.

The V gene is TRBV30, the J gene TRBJ2-7; 7 bases agree with TRBD1. This CDR3 contains 13 residues. Trimming took 5 bases from V and 0 from J; bases not matched to a gene: 4. Germline-derived CDR1 and CDR2 are GTSNPN and SVGIG (reference sequence). The CDR3 nucleotides are TGTGCCTGGTCGGGACAGAGCTCCTACGAGCAGTACTTC. Translation: CAWSGQSSYEQYF.

V is TRBV20-1 and J is TRBJ2-4, with 9 nucleotides matching TRBD1. This CDR3 is built from 12 residues. The ends lost 6 bases at V and 6 bases at J; junction bases unmatched: 3. The V gene's germline CDR1 is DFQATT and CDR2 SNEGSKA (reference sequence). The DNA for the CDR3 is TGCAGTGCCGACAGGGGGGGAAACATTCAGTACTTC. Its protein product is CSADRGGNIQYF.

This chain joins TRBV30 and TRBJ2-5, with D perhaps TRBD2 (6 bases). Germline V lookup: CDR1 GTSNPN, CDR2 SVGIG (reference sequence). This CDR3 has 15 amino acids. Trimming took off 8 bases at V and 5 bases at J, with 24 bases between the two ends. The CDR3 sequence: CAAGGQELPRETQYF. Written as DNA, the CDR3 is TGTGCCGCAGGAGGGCAGGAACTCCCCCGGGAGACCCAGTACTTC.

J is TRBJ2-7 and V is TRBV3-1, with D uncertain. The CDR3 covers 11 residues. V was shortened by 3 bases and J by 6 bases, with 6 bases between the two germline ends. Looked up from germline, CDR1 is LGHDT and CDR2 is YNNKEL (reference sequence). In nucleotides, the CDR3 is TGTGCCAGCAGCCACATTGGCGAGCAGTACTTC. It specifies CASSHIGEQYF.

This clonotype was seen only once. The chain has TRBV9 and TRBJ2-1; 7 positions agree with TRBD1. The germline CDR1 and CDR2 sequences are SGDLS and YYNGEE. CDR3 length: 15 amino acids. V lost 0 bases to trimming and J lost 4 bases; unmatched junction nucleotides: 4. The CDR3 DNA reads as TGTGCCAGCAGCGTAGTGGGGACAGAGTACAATGAGCAGTTCTTC. As protein: CASSVVGTEYNEQFF.

This chain uses TRBV10-3 with TRBJ1-6, with 8 bases that match TRBD1. CDR1 is ENHRY, CDR2 SYGVKD, per germline. The CDR3 consists of 12 residues. J gave up 10 bases and V 7 bases, and 3 bases lay outside the gene matches. CDR3 bases: TGTGCCATCAAGGACAGGGACTCACCCCTCCACTTT. This gives the protein CAIKDRDSPLHF.

The chain links TRBV9 to TRBJ2-5; D possibly uses TRBD1 or TRBD2 (5 bases each). Germline lookup yields CDR1 SGDLS and CDR2 YYNGEE. The CDR3 is 17 residues long. V lost 0 bases and J 0 bases, leaving 15 bases between the germline ends. CDR3 region: CASSVGTGHLYQETQYF. In nucleotides, the CDR3 is TGTGCCAGCAGCGTAGGGACGGGGCACCTGTACCAAGAGACCCAGTACTTC.

In this sample, this clonotype turned up once. The chain employs TRBV25-1 and TRBJ1-5, with unresolved D. V was clipped by 1 base and J by 6 bases, with 13 bases between them. The length of the CDR3 is 15 residues. Germline V gene data show CDR1 as MGHDK and CDR2 as SYGVNS. For the CDR3, the DNA is TGTGCCAGCAGTGAATTTGGATGGTTCGGTCAGCCCCAGCATTTT. Protein: CASSEFGWFGQPQHF. The whole variable domain, remainder taken from reference TRBV25-1 and TRBJ1-5, is EADIYQTPRYLVIGTGKKITLECSQTMGHDKMYWYQQDPGMELHLIHYSYGVNSTEKGDLSSESTVSRIRTEHFPLTLESARPSHTSQYLCASSEFGWFGQPQHFGDGTRLSIL.

In this sample, this clonotype turned up a few times. The chain is built from TRBV29-1 and TRBJ2-7; a possible D gene is TRBD1 (6 bases). Trimming stripped 1 base from V and 5 bases from J, with 6 bases between. The CDR3 has 11 residues. Looked up from germline, CDR1 is SQVTM and CDR2 is ANQGSEA. The CDR3 DNA reads as TGCAGCGTTGAAGGGGGGCACGAGCAGTACTTC. This sequence encodes CSVEGGHEQYF.

The rearrangement uses TRBV24-1 and TRBJ2-5, with D hard to call. Per the germline V gene, CDR1 is KGHDR and CDR2 is SFDVKD. The germline V and J ends were trimmed by 4 bases and 4 bases, with 3 bases remaining between them. The CDR3 extends over 11 amino acids. In DNA, the CDR3 is TGTGCCACCAGTGAGGGAGAGACCCAGTACTTC. Amino acids: CATSEGETQYF.

The chain has TRBV29-1 and TRBJ2-1; 9 bases align to TRBD2. Trimming took 5 bases from V and 4 from J; bases not matched to a gene: 3. The CDR3 has 13 amino acids. Germline V CDR1 and CDR2: SQVTM, ANQGSEA. The CDR3 here is CSVTTSGYNEQFF. CDR3 DNA sequence: TGCAGCGTTACGACTAGCGGATACAATGAGCAGTTCTTC.

The chain carries TRBV4-1 and TRBJ1-1; D gene uncertain. The ends were cut back, 1 base at V and 6 bases at J, with 15 bases in the middle. The CDR3 covers 15 residues. Per germline, CDR1 MGHRA and CDR2 YSYEKL. CDR3 sequence: CASSQGRTPRAEAFF. The CDR3 DNA sequence: TGCGCCAGCAGCCAAGGTAGGACTCCGAGGGCTGAAGCTTTCTTT.